This entry lists 7 T cell receptor beta chains sequenced from one sample in a study of T cells in Graves' hyperthyroidism and ophthalmopathy. Amplification of TCR beta CDR3 regions used RNA as the template. Carried out on the TCR CDR3, a first-round RT-PCR used the HTBI primer set. TCRdb independently ran MiXCR on the multiplex PCR reads; one entry per CDR3 protein. The repertoire includes 500,000 or so distinct CDR3 sequences, roughly a sixth of them detected once, and under 20% sits in the top ten. The sample taken for sequencing was blood. These TCRs come from a woman aged 18-29 years with Graves' ophthalmopathy.

This clonotype was picked up many times. This rearrangement joins TRBV11-2 to TRBJ2-1; possible D gene TRBD2, 5 bases. V was clipped by 4 bases and J by 4 bases, with 17 bases between them. The CDR3 totals 16 residues. The germline CDR1 and CDR2 sequences are SGHAT and FQNNGV. This CDR3 is CASSWSAGNTYNEQFF. The CDR3 nucleotides read TGTGCCAGCAGCTGGTCGGCGGGCAATACGTACAATGAGCAGTTCTTC.

CDR3 nucleotides: TGCAGCGTCCTACAGGGCACCGGGGAGCTGTTTTTT. Translated, it gives CSVLQGTGELFF. The chain combines TRBV29-1 with TRBJ2-2, with D possibly being TRBD1 (6 bases). This CDR3 comprises 12 residues. Germline CDR1 is SQVTM and CDR2 is ANQGSEA. Trimming took 6 bases from V and 4 from J, leaving 9 bases between them.

This clonotype came up many times. The rearrangement uses TRBV12-3 or TRBV12-4 and TRBJ2-7; D is unclear. The length of the CDR3 is 12 residues. V was clipped by 2 bases and J by 3 bases, with 5 bases between them. CDR3 residues: CASSLQVYEQYF. The CDR3 DNA reads TGTGCCAGCAGTTTACAGGTCTACGAGCAGTACTTC.

The chain has TRBV5-5 and TRBJ1-5, with 9 bases aligning to TRBD1. Germline assignment: CDR1 SGHKS and CDR2 YYEKEE (reference sequence). CDR3 length: 17 residues. The J segment lost 0 bases and the V segment lost 3 bases, leaving 7 bases of the junction unmatched. CDR3 region: CASSSVTGGYSNQPQHF. The CDR3 region has the DNA TGTGCCAGCAGCTCGGTGACAGGGGGGTATAGCAATCAGCCCCAGCATTTT.

The table lists this clonotype with many counts. The genes are TRBV2 and TRBJ1-5; TRBD1 might be the D (6 bases). Germline CDR1 and CDR2: SNHLY and FYNNEI. Trimming removed 5 bases at V and 5 bases at J, with 10 bases between. The CDR3 spans 13 residues. CDR3 residues: CASSLDRYQPQHF. The DNA of the CDR3 is TGTGCCAGCAGTCTGGACAGATATCAGCCCCAGCATTTT.

Ten or more counts support this clonotype. The V and J genes are TRBV5-8 and TRBJ2-3; no clear D gene. Trimming left V 3 bases short and J 0 bases short, with 11 bases between. In germline, CDR1 is SGHTS, CDR2 YDEGEE. The CDR3 covers 15 residues. The CDR3 nucleotides read TGTGCCAGCAGCTCTCGGACGGATAGCACAGATACGCAGTATTTT. This codes for CASSSRTDSTDTQYF.

This clonotype has ten or more counts. The chain has TRBV13 and TRBJ2-1; 7 positions agree with TRBD1. Germline CDR1 and CDR2: PRHDT and FYEKMQ (reference sequence). With 6 bases clipped from V and 5 bases from J, the junction kept 13 bases outside the gene matches. The CDR3 sequence is 16 residues long. CDR3 amino acids: CASSPVGQGVNNEQFF. The CDR3 bases are TGTGCCAGCAGTCCGGTAGGCCAGGGGGTAAACAATGAGCAGTTCTTC.